This is a list of T cell receptor beta chains from one sample in a study of cytomegalovirus exposure and HLA in healthy donors. Assay used: immunoSEQ multiplex PCR; TCRdb lists only in-frame clones, some missing. The sample holds 210,000 or so clones, more than 70% seen once. Sequencing was carried out using PBMCs. These receptors were taken from a boy aged 10-17 years in good health and CMV-seronegative. The CDR3 runs from the conserved cysteine through the conserved F or W. D genes are given only for firm matches. Size tells how often a clone was seen (once, few, many) or the class of an expanded clone, and some rows leave it out.

abundance: -; j_gene: TRBJ1-1; v_gene: TRBV5-1; d_gene: TRBD1; CDR3nt: TGCGCCAGCAGCCTACAGGGGGAGGGCAACACTGAAGCTTTCTTT; CDR3aa: CASSLQGEGNTEAFF
abundance: -; j_gene: TRBJ2-1; v_gene: TRBV6-5; d_gene: -; CDR3nt: TGTGCCAGCTCTACAGGATCCTACAATGAGCAGTTCTTC; CDR3aa: CASSTGSYNEQFF
abundance: -; j_gene: TRBJ2-7; v_gene: TRBV6-5; d_gene: -; CDR3nt: TGTGCCAGCAGCCCATATCGGGGATCCTACGAGCAGTACTTC; CDR3aa: CASSPYRGSYEQYF
abundance: few; j_gene: TRBJ1-1; v_gene: TRBV6-1; d_gene: -; CDR3nt: TGTGCCAGCAGTCCTTACACAGCAAGGGCTTTCTTT; CDR3aa: CASSPYTARAFF
abundance: -; j_gene: TRBJ1-5; v_gene: TRBV2; d_gene: TRBD1; CDR3nt: TGTGCCAGCAGTTCCATTAACAGGGGGGTGGATCAGCCCCAGCATTTT; CDR3aa: CASSSINRGVDQPQHF
abundance: -; j_gene: TRBJ2-7; v_gene: TRBV19; d_gene: -; CDR3nt: TGTGCCAGTAGTAAAGGCGGGCAGCGGATCTACGAGCAGTACTTC; CDR3aa: CASSKGGQRIYEQYF
abundance: -; j_gene: TRBJ1-2; v_gene: TRBV9; d_gene: TRBD1; CDR3nt: TGTGCCAGCAGCGCCACAGGGGGAGGCTACACCTTC; CDR3aa: CASSATGGGYTF
abundance: -; j_gene: TRBJ2-4; v_gene: TRBV6-6; d_gene: TRBD1; CDR3nt: TGTGCCAGCAGTTACGGGACAGCGAAAAACATTCAGTACTTC; CDR3aa: CASSYGTAKNIQYF
abundance: once; j_gene: TRBJ1-4; v_gene: TRBV6-1; d_gene: -; CDR3nt: TGTGCCAGCAGTGCCACATATAATGAAAAACTGTTTTTT; CDR3aa: CASSATYNEKLFF
abundance: few; j_gene: TRBJ1-3; v_gene: TRBV11-2; d_gene: -; CDR3nt: TGTGCCAGCAGCCTATCCCCACAGCCTGGAAACACCATATATTTT; CDR3aa: CASSLSPQPGNTIYF
abundance: -; j_gene: TRBJ2-3; v_gene: TRBV11-2; d_gene: -; CDR3nt: TGTGCCAGCAGCTTAGGGGGGGAGGTAGATACGCAGTATTTT; CDR3aa: CASSLGGEVDTQYF
abundance: -; j_gene: TRBJ1-3; v_gene: TRBV30; d_gene: -; CDR3nt: TGTGCCTGGATAGGTTACAGCGGTCCCTCTGGAAACACCATATATTTT; CDR3aa: CAWIGYSGPSGNTIYF
abundance: once; j_gene: TRBJ2-7; v_gene: TRBV5-4; d_gene: -; CDR3nt: TGTGCCAGCAGCTTGGGAGGGTTTCAGTCCTACGAGCAGTACTTC; CDR3aa: CASSLGGFQSYEQYF
abundance: -; j_gene: TRBJ1-1; v_gene: TRBV7-9; d_gene: -; CDR3nt: TGTGCCAGGGGGGAGGGGGGGAGCACTGAAGCTTTCTTT; CDR3aa: CARGEGGSTEAFF
abundance: -; j_gene: TRBJ1-4; v_gene: TRBV9; d_gene: TRBD1; CDR3nt: TGTGCCAGCAGCGCTCCGGGACAGGGATATGAAAAACTGTTTTTT; CDR3aa: CASSAPGQGYEKLFF
abundance: -; j_gene: TRBJ2-1; v_gene: TRBV30; d_gene: -; CDR3nt: TGTGCCTGGGCGGAGGGGACGTGGAACAATGAGCAGTTCTTC; CDR3aa: CAWAEGTWNNEQFF
abundance: -; j_gene: TRBJ2-7; v_gene: TRBV5-6; d_gene: TRBD2; CDR3nt: TGTGCCAGCAGCTGGGGGGAGGGCAGGATCGCCTCCTACGAGCAGTACTTC; CDR3aa: CASSWGEGRIASYEQYF
abundance: -; j_gene: TRBJ1-2; v_gene: TRBV5-6; d_gene: -; CDR3nt: TGTGCCAGCAGCCCCTCGGTTCGGGGAGACTATGGCTACACCTTC; CDR3aa: CASSPSVRGDYGYTF
abundance: -; j_gene: TRBJ2-1; v_gene: TRBV9; d_gene: -; CDR3nt: TGTGCCAGCAGCGTAGCAGGGTCTAGCTCCTACAATGAGCAGTTCTTC; CDR3aa: CASSVAGSSSYNEQFF
abundance: -; j_gene: TRBJ2-3; v_gene: TRBV7-3; d_gene: -; CDR3nt: TGTGCCAGCAGCTTCGGGACACCTAGAGATACGCAGTATTTT; CDR3aa: CASSFGTPRDTQYF
abundance: -; j_gene: TRBJ2-1; v_gene: TRBV4-1; d_gene: -; CDR3nt: TGCGCCAGCAGCCCCTACAGTCAGAGCTCCTACAATGAGCAGTTCTTC; CDR3aa: CASSPYSQSSYNEQFF
abundance: -; j_gene: TRBJ2-7; v_gene: TRBV2; d_gene: -; CDR3nt: TGTGCCAGCAGTGAAGCGGCCGAGCAGTACTTC; CDR3aa: CASSEAAEQYF
abundance: -; j_gene: TRBJ2-7; v_gene: TRBV15; d_gene: -; CDR3nt: TGTGCCACCAGCAGAGATCTCTCAGGGGCAGGGAAGACCTACGAGCAGTACTTC; CDR3aa: CATSRDLSGAGKTYEQYF
abundance: -; j_gene: TRBJ1-5; v_gene: TRBV19; d_gene: -; CDR3nt: TGTGCCAGTCCTAGGGGTGCCAATCAGCCCCAGCATTTT; CDR3aa: CASPRGANQPQHF
abundance: -; j_gene: TRBJ2-3; v_gene: TRBV5-1; d_gene: TRBD2; CDR3nt: TGCGCCAGCAGCTTGAACCGCGGGGGGGATACGCAGTATTTT; CDR3aa: CASSLNRGGDTQYF
abundance: -; j_gene: TRBJ1-3; v_gene: TRBV19; d_gene: -; CDR3nt: TGTGCCAGTAGTATCTGGCAGGGTTCCGGCTCTGGAAACACCATATATTTT; CDR3aa: CASSIWQGSGSGNTIYF
abundance: -; j_gene: TRBJ1-2; v_gene: TRBV5-1; d_gene: -; CDR3nt: TGCGCCAGCAGCCCGGGGGGAGGCTACACCTTC; CDR3aa: CASSPGGGYTF
abundance: -; j_gene: TRBJ2-7; v_gene: TRBV2; d_gene: -; CDR3nt: TGTGCCAGCAGCGGAGACTCCCCATACGAGCAGTACTTC; CDR3aa: CASSGDSPYEQYF
abundance: -; j_gene: TRBJ1-4; v_gene: TRBV6-5; d_gene: -; CDR3nt: TGTGCCAGCAGCCAGGTTGTTACTAATGAAAAACTGTTTTTT; CDR3aa: CASSQVVTNEKLFF
abundance: -; j_gene: TRBJ2-2; v_gene: TRBV5-1; d_gene: TRBD1; CDR3nt: TGCGCCAGCAGCTTGACGGGACAGGCCACCGGGGAGCTGTTTTTT; CDR3aa: CASSLTGQATGELFF
abundance: few; j_gene: TRBJ2-5; v_gene: TRBV5-1; d_gene: TRBD2; CDR3nt: TGCGCCAGCAGTGAGAGCGGGGGGGCGTGGGAGACCCAGTACTTC; CDR3aa: CASSESGGAWETQYF
abundance: -; j_gene: TRBJ2-3; v_gene: TRBV6-1; d_gene: -; CDR3nt: TGTGCCAGCAGTGAAATTGGAGTAATCTCGACAGATACGCAGTATTTT; CDR3aa: CASSEIGVISTDTQYF
abundance: -; j_gene: TRBJ2-7; v_gene: TRBV6-5; d_gene: TRBD2; CDR3nt: TGTGCCAGCAGTTCAAGAGCGGGGTTCACCTACGAGCAGTACTTC; CDR3aa: CASSSRAGFTYEQYF
abundance: -; j_gene: TRBJ1-2; v_gene: TRBV6-6; d_gene: -; CDR3nt: TGTGCCAGCAGTTACAAGGCAGGGGTCGACTATGGCTACACCTTC; CDR3aa: CASSYKAGVDYGYTF
abundance: -; j_gene: TRBJ1-5; v_gene: TRBV18; d_gene: TRBD1; CDR3nt: TGTGCCAGCTCACAGGGGACAGGATTTTCTCATCAGCCCCAGCATTTT; CDR3aa: CASSQGTGFSHQPQHF
abundance: -; j_gene: TRBJ1-5; v_gene: TRBV4-1; d_gene: TRBD1; CDR3nt: TGCGCCAGCAGCCAAGAGGGCGGGACAGGGGATCCAAGCAATCAGCCCCAGCATTTT; CDR3aa: CASSQEGGTGDPSNQPQHF
abundance: few; j_gene: TRBJ2-7; v_gene: TRBV5-4; d_gene: TRBD1; CDR3nt: TGTGCCAGCAGCCTGGACAGGGGATACGAGCAGTACTTC; CDR3aa: CASSLDRGYEQYF
abundance: -; j_gene: TRBJ1-1; v_gene: TRBV19; d_gene: -; CDR3nt: TGTGCCAGTAGTATTGGGGCCAGGGCTTTCTTT; CDR3aa: CASSIGARAFF
abundance: once; j_gene: TRBJ2-1; v_gene: TRBV10-3; d_gene: TRBD2; CDR3nt: TGTGCCATCGGGGCTAGCGGGAGTCCCTACAATGAGCAGTTCTTC; CDR3aa: CAIGASGSPYNEQFF
abundance: once; j_gene: TRBJ1-4; v_gene: TRBV11-2; d_gene: -; CDR3nt: TGTGCCAGCTCAGATGTGGGTGCGGCTAATGAAAAACTGTTTTTT; CDR3aa: CASSDVGAANEKLFF
abundance: -; j_gene: TRBJ2-1; v_gene: TRBV5-6; d_gene: -; CDR3nt: TGTGCCAGCAGCTTGAAGCGGTTTAGCTCCTACAATGAGCAGTTCTTC; CDR3aa: CASSLKRFSSYNEQFF
abundance: -; j_gene: TRBJ1-1; v_gene: TRBV5-3; d_gene: TRBD1; CDR3nt: TGTGCCAGAACTGGGGACAGGCCGAACACTGAAGCTTTCTTT; CDR3aa: CARTGDRPNTEAFF
abundance: -; j_gene: TRBJ2-7; v_gene: TRBV6-5; d_gene: TRBD1; CDR3nt: TGTGCCAGCAGCGAACCGGGGACAGGGGCTCACGAGCAGTACTTC; CDR3aa: CASSEPGTGAHEQYF
abundance: once; j_gene: TRBJ1-1; v_gene: TRBV11-2; d_gene: -; CDR3nt: TGTGCCAGCAGCTTAGTGAGGGAAGGAGCTTTCTTT; CDR3aa: CASSLVREGAFF